What follows describes a single T cell receptor beta chain. Its antigen is not identified. This sample was included in a study of T cell repertoires in cytomegalovirus infection. About the research overall: Public TCR beta signature analysis indicated the presence of both CMV infection and matching HLA type.

TCRdb itself ran the reads through MiXCR, one entry per CDR3 protein. The table records just over 450,000 distinct CDR3 sequences, about two fifths of them present only once. Sequencing used cultured PBMCs, obtained from culture after CMV antigen stimulation. The source is a human donor in good health (CMV status not recorded). Some clones in this sample may be carry-over from other donors' samples.

The CDR3 coding sequence is TGTGCCAGCGGAACAGGGTACGAGACCCAGTACTTC. Encoded protein: CASGTGYETQYF. The chain recombines TRBV7-4 with TRBJ2-5, with D possibly matching TRBD1 (6 bases). This CDR3 has 12 residues. V was clipped by 8 bases and J by 5 bases, with 12 bases between them. Looked up from germline, CDR1 is SGHVT and CDR2 is SQSDAQ. The variable domain in full, with the rest retrieved from reference TRBV7-4 and TRBJ2-5, is GAGVSQSPRYKVAKRGRDVALRCDSISGHVTLYWYRQTLGQGSEVLTYSQSDAQRDKSGRPSGRFSAERPERSVSTLKIQRTEQGDSAVYLCASGTGYETQYFGPGTRLLVL.